Below, 25 T cell receptor beta chains from the same sample are listed, as sequenced in a study of T cells in Graves' hyperthyroidism and ophthalmopathy. Amplification of TCR beta CDR3 regions used RNA as the template. HTBI primers were used for first-round RT-PCR of the TCR CDR3. TCRdb processed the multiplex PCR reads anew with MiXCR; each CDR3 protein has one entry. The data hold about 110,000 distinct CDR3 sequences, with about 16% observed a single time. Material: blood. The receptors shown here come from a woman between 45 and 65 years old with Graves' hyperthyroidism.

This clonotype has at least ten counts. The chain employs TRBV20-1 and TRBJ2-5, with 9 nucleotides matching TRBD2. Germline loops: CDR1 DFQATT, CDR2 SNEGSKA (reference sequence). The CDR3 has 15 amino acids. Trimming removed 5 bases from V and 4 bases from J; junction bases left unmatched: 11. The DNA for the CDR3 is TGCAGTGCTCCTGGGGTAGCGGGAGTAGGAGAGACCCAGTACTTC. As protein: CSAPGVAGVGETQYF.

At least ten counts were recorded for this clonotype. This sequence joins TRBV2 and TRBJ2-1, with TRBD2 matching over 10 bases. Germline assignment: CDR1 SNHLY and CDR2 FYNNEI. V shed 8 bases, J shed 4 bases, and the junction held 2 bases outside the gene matches. The CDR3 has 13 amino acids. As DNA, the CDR3 is TGTGCCAGCGTACTAGCGGGATACAATGAGCAGTTCTTC. This translates into CASVLAGYNEQFF. The full variable domain, its missing parts supplied by reference TRBV2 and TRBJ2-1, is EPEVTQTPSHQVTQMGQEVILRCVPISNHLYFYWYRQILGQKVEFLVSFYNNEISEKSEIFDDQFSVERPDGSNFTLKIRSTKLEDSAMYFCASVLAGYNEQFFGPGTRLTVL.

This clonotype occurred many times. The rearrangement links TRBV9 to TRBJ2-3, with 8 bases lining up with TRBD1. The CDR3 is 14 amino acids. CDR1 SGDLS and CDR2 YYNGEE come from the germline V gene. Germline trimming cut 3 bases from V and 6 bases from J; bases unmatched to any gene: 6. CDR3 amino acids: CASSATGDKDTQYF. The CDR3, as DNA: TGTGCCAGCAGCGCGACAGGGGACAAGGATACGCAGTATTTT.

The J gene is TRBJ1-2, the V gene TRBV28; weak D call: TRBD1 (6 bases). The CDR3 is 15 amino acids. Trimming took 6 bases from V and 7 from J, leaving 21 bases between them. Germline V CDR1 and CDR2: MDHEN, SYDVKM. The CDR3 sequence: CASSLAGGDSIGYTF. The CDR3 DNA reads TGTGCCAGCAGCCTAGCGGGGGGCGATTCGATTGGCTACACCTTC.

This clonotype was observed many times. The chain joins TRBV12-5 to TRBJ2-1; no reliable D call. CDR3 size: 13 residues. Between the trimmed V and J ends, which lost 4 bases and 4 bases, there was a span of 8 bases. Germline CDR1 and CDR2: LGHNT and FRNRAP. In nucleotides, the CDR3 is TGTGCTAGTGGTTCCGCCCTATACAATGAGCAGTTCTTC. This sequence encodes CASGSALYNEQFF.

The chain employs TRBV3-1 and TRBJ2-1; D is unresolved. The CDR3 contains 11 residues. CDR1 is LGHDT and CDR2 is YNNKEL in the germline V gene (reference sequence). V lost 1 base and J lost 9, with 4 bases in between. The CDR3 nucleotides are TGTGCCAGCAGCCAAGTTCGTGAGCAGTTCTTC. This encodes CASSQVREQFF.

This clonotype was observed a single time. The V call is TRBV28, the J call TRBJ2-3; a weak D match, TRBD1 (5 bases). The germline V gene has CDR1 MDHEN and CDR2 SYDVKM. CDR3 length equals 16 residues. V was pared by 10 bases and J by 3 bases, with 23 bases between. The DNA for the CDR3 is TGTGCCACCCTATCGTCCTGGGGCAGCCCAACAGATACGCAGTATTTT. This gives the protein CATLSSWGSPTDTQYF.

This clonotype came up many times. This rearrangement joins TRBV12-3 or TRBV12-4 to TRBJ2-3; 8 nucleotides line up with TRBD1. With 5 bases clipped from V and 3 bases from J, the junction kept 4 bases outside the gene matches. The CDR3 totals 14 residues. The CDR3 loop is CASSETGGTDTQYF. The CDR3 DNA is TGTGCCAGCAGTGAAACAGGGGGGACAGATACGCAGTATTTT.

In its sample, this clonotype was seen a few times. With a much larger clone just one base away, this may be a read error. V usage is TRBV24-1 and J usage is TRBJ2-5; a possible D gene is TRBD2 (5 bases). Germline V gene data show CDR1 as KGHDR and CDR2 as SFDVKD. V lost 11 bases to trimming and J lost 7 bases, with 19 bases between them. The CDR3 has 13 residues. CDR3 nucleotides: TGTGCCATCAGCCCCGGGAATAAAGGGACCCAGTACTTC. Encoded protein: CAISPGNKGTQYF.

This clonotype was seen at least ten times. V usage is TRBV5-1 and J usage is TRBJ2-5; 16 bases are shared with TRBD2. Losses at the gene ends were 3 bases for V and 5 bases for J; bases not matched to a gene: 10. The germline V gene has CDR1 SGHRS and CDR2 YFSETQ. This CDR3 contains 18 residues. The CDR3 DNA reads TGCGCCAGCAGCTGGACCGGGACTAGCGGGAGGGGACGGGAGACCCAGTACTTC. Amino acids: CASSWTGTSGRGRETQYF.

This clonotype has ten or more counts. V and J are TRBV28 and TRBJ2-1; D is possibly TRBD2 (6 bases). Germline CDR1 reads MDHEN; CDR2 reads SYDVKM. The CDR3 covers 17 residues. The ends were cut back, 2 bases at V and 0 bases at J, with 14 bases in the middle. The chain's CDR3 is CASSLRPGRGSYNEQFF. The CDR3 DNA is TGTGCCAGCAGTTTAAGACCCGGGAGAGGCTCCTACAATGAGCAGTTCTTC.

This clonotype was seen ten or more times. A much larger clone lies one base from this, so it may be a read error. The conserved phenylalanine or tryptophan is not found at the CDR3 terminus, so this likely reflects a read error. The gene calls are TRBV11-2 and TRBJ1-1, with TRBD1 matching 9 bases. This CDR3 has 15 residues. Germline CDR1 and CDR2: SGHAT and FQNNGV. The V segment lost 7 bases and the J segment 5 bases; nucleotides outside the gene matches: 11. CDR3 sequence: CASTSQGAGWTEAFL. The CDR3 bases are TGTGCCAGCACCTCACAGGGGGCTGGGTGGACTGAAGCTTTCCTT.

This clonotype was found many times. V and J are TRBV28 and TRBJ1-4; D might be TRBD1 (6 bases). Trimming took off 5 bases at V and 10 bases at J, with 17 bases between the two ends. CDR1 MDHEN and CDR2 SYDVKM come from the germline V gene. The CDR3 extends over 14 amino acids. The CDR3 protein is CASSTRTGRGKLFF. In DNA, the CDR3 is TGTGCCAGCAGTACTCGAACAGGGAGGGGAAAACTGTTTTTT.

There are many counts of this clonotype. The rearrangement joins TRBV11-1 to TRBJ2-7; D perhaps matches TRBD1 (6 bases). Germline V CDR1 and CDR2: SGHAT, FQDESV (reference sequence). The CDR3 runs 15 residues. With 4 bases removed from V and 8 bases from J, the gap between germline ends came to 21 bases. CDR3 nucleotide sequence: TGTGCCAGCAGCTCCTTGGACAGCCCTCTTGAGAAGCAGTACTTC. Translation: CASSSLDSPLEKQYF.

This clonotype was detected ten times or more. The chain recombines TRBV6-6 with TRBJ2-7; D might be TRBD1 (6 bases). This CDR3 spans 14 amino acids. CDR1 is MNHNY and CDR2 is SVGAGI in the germline V gene (reference sequence). Trimming shortened V by 2 bases and J by 3 bases, and 11 bases separated the two germline ends. CDR3 loop: CASSYGTTFYEQYV. Written as DNA, the CDR3 is TGTGCCAGCAGTTACGGGACAACGTTCTACGAGCAGTACGTC.

The chain recombines TRBV18 with TRBJ1-5, with D hard to call. The CDR3 has 14 amino acids. Per the germline V gene, CDR1 is KGHSH and CDR2 is LQKENI. V lost 2 bases and J 0 bases, leaving 5 bases between the germline ends. CDR3 coding DNA: TGTGCCAGCTCACCAGAACATAGCAATCAGCCCCAGCATTTT. Its protein is CASSPEHSNQPQHF. The full variable domain, with the rest looked up from reference TRBV18 and TRBJ1-5, is NAGVMQNPRHLVRRRGQEARLRCSPMKGHSHVYWYRQLPEEGLKFMVYLQKENIIDESGMPKERFSAEFPKEGPSILRIQQVVRGDSAAYFCASSPEHSNQPQHFGDGTRLSIL.

This clonotype was observed a single time. This rearrangement joins TRBV27 to TRBJ1-1; D is uncertain. The CDR3 consists of 14 residues. The V and J ends lost 1 base and 3 bases respectively, with 9 bases between them. CDR1 is MNHEY, CDR2 SMNVEV, per germline (reference sequence). The CDR3 protein is CASSLYPVDTEAFF. The CDR3 DNA follows: TGTGCCAGCAGTTTATATCCGGTCGACACTGAAGCTTTCTTT.

This clonotype is a singleton in its sample. Written as DNA, the CDR3 is TGTGCCAGCAGCTCCGGGACAGGGAACAATGAGCAGTTCTTC. The encoded protein is CASSSGTGNNEQFF. The gene calls are TRBV3-1 and TRBJ2-1; TRBD1 matches at 9 bases. V was pared by 5 bases and J by 5 bases, with 4 bases of the junction left unmatched. This CDR3 is built from 14 residues. Germline V CDR1 and CDR2: LGHDT, YNNKEL (reference sequence).

This clonotype was recorded at least ten times. This chain links TRBV28 with TRBJ2-3; D remains unclear. V gave up 1 base and J gave up 2 bases, with 13 bases separating them. CDR3 length: 16 residues. CDR1 and CDR2 from the germline V gene are MDHEN and SYDVKM. The CDR3 reads CASSLSAEDTTDTQYF. The DNA of the CDR3 is TGTGCCAGCAGTTTATCGGCAGAGGATACCACAGATACGCAGTATTTT.

This clonotype was observed many times. The chain employs TRBV3-1 and TRBJ1-6; D unresolved. The V end lost 1 base, the J end lost 0 bases, and 10 bases lay between the germline ends. The germline gives CDR1 LGHDT, CDR2 YNNKEL (reference sequence). The CDR3 has 17 amino acids. The CDR3 protein is CASSQGHHSSYNSPLHF. The CDR3 bases are TGTGCCAGCAGCCAAGGACATCACAGCTCCTATAATTCACCCCTCCACTTT.

This clonotype has ten or more counts. The V and J genes are TRBV15 and TRBJ2-3, with 12 bases that match TRBD2. The CDR3 consists of 19 residues. J lost 0 bases, V lost 2 bases, and 9 bases had no gene match. Looked up from germline, CDR1 is LNHNV and CDR2 is YYDKDF (reference sequence). In DNA form, the CDR3 reads TGTGCCACCAGCAGACGGCTAGCGGGAGGGCCTCCTAGCACAGATACGCAGTATTTT. It is translated as CATSRRLAGGPPSTDTQYF.

This clonotype was recorded at least ten times. This chain connects TRBV19 to TRBJ1-5; weak D call: TRBD1 (5 bases). The CDR3 spans 14 residues. Trimming left V 5 bases short and J 3 bases short, with 11 bases between. CDR1 and CDR2 from the germline V gene are LNHDA and SQIVND (reference sequence). CDR3 bases: TGTGCCAGTAGTTCTTACAGGTACAATCAGCCCCAGCATTTT. Its protein is CASSSYRYNQPQHF. Full variable domain (outside the CDR3, taken from reference TRBV19 and TRBJ1-5): DGGITQSPKYLFRKEGQNVTLSCEQNLNHDAMYWYRQDPGQGLRLIYYSQIVNDFQKGDIAEGYSVSREKKESFPLTVTSAQKNPTAFYLCASSSYRYNQPQHFGDGTRLSIL.

This clonotype was counted many times. CDR3 sequence reads: CASSFRGYGNTIYF. The DNA of the CDR3 is TGTGCCAGCAGTTTTCGGGGTTATGGAAACACCATATATTTT. This rearrangement joins TRBV28 to TRBJ1-3; D call uncertain. The CDR3 runs 14 residues. V was shortened by 3 bases and J by 3 bases, with 9 bases between the two germline ends. Germline V CDR1 and CDR2: MDHEN, SYDVKM.

This clonotype has at least ten counts. The gene calls are TRBV19 and TRBJ2-1; D remains unclear. This CDR3 has 18 amino acids. The V and J ends lost 6 bases and 6 bases respectively, with 27 bases between them. The germline V gene encodes CDR1 LNHDA and CDR2 SQIVND (reference sequence). The CDR3 sequence is CASSSLSWAGGGVNEQFF. The CDR3 DNA reads TGTGCCAGTAGCTCTCTGTCCTGGGCCGGCGGTGGGGTCAATGAGCAGTTCTTC.

The V and J genes are TRBV7-3 and TRBJ2-7; 8 bases are a match to TRBD2. This CDR3 has 16 amino acids. Trimming removed 4 bases from V and 3 bases from J; junction bases left unmatched: 11. CDR1 SGHTA and CDR2 FQGTGA come from the germline V gene. This chain's CDR3 is CASSYHGKSGGYEQYF. For the CDR3, the DNA is TGTGCCAGCAGCTACCACGGCAAGAGCGGGGGCTACGAGCAGTACTTC.